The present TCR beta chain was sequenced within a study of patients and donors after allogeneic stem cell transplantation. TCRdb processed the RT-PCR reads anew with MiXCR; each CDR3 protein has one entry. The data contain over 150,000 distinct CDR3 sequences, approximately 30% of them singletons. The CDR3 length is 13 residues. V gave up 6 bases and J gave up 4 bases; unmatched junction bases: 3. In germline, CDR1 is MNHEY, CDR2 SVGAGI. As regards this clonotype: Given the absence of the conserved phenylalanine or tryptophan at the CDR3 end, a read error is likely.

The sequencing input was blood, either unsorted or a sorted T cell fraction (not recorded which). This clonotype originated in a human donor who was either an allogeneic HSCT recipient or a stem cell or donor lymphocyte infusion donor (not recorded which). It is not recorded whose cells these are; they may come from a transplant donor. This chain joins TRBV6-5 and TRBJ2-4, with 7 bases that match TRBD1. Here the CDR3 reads CASRVRGKNIQYS. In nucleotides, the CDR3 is TGTGCCAGCAGGGTCAGGGGGAAAAACATTCAGTACTCC.